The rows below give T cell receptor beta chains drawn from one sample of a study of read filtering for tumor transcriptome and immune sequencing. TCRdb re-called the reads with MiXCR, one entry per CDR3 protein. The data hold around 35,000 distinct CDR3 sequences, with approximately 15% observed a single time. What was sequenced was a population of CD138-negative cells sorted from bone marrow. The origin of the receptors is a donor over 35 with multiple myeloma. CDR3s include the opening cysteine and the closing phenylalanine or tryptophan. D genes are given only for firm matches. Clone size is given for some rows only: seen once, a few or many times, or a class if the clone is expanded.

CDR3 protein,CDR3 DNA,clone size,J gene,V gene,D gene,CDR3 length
CSASSSGLSYEQYF,TGCAGTGCTTCCTCTAGCGGTCTCTCCTACGAGCAGTACTTC,many,TRBJ2-7,TRBV20-1,TRBD2,14
CVISESWRQVDEQYF,TGTGTCATCAGTGAGTCGTGGCGGCAGGTGGACGAGCAGTACTTC,once,TRBJ2-7,TRBV10-3,-,15
CASSRGLDTDTQYF,TGTGCCAGCAGCCGCGGACTTGACACAGATACGCAGTATTTT,many,TRBJ2-3,TRBV7-3,-,14
CASSLGGTANTGELFF,TGTGCCAGCAGCTTAGGAGGGACAGCGAACACCGGGGAGCTGTTTTTT,-,TRBJ2-2,TRBV7-2,TRBD1,16
CASSQDRVTGLRVWTEAFF,TGCGCCAGCAGCCAAGATCGTGTGACAGGGCTCCGGGTGTGGACTGAAGCTTTCTTT,many,TRBJ1-1,TRBV4-1,TRBD1,19
CASSLTNQPQHF,TGTGCCAGCAGCTTAACAAATCAGCCCCAGCATTTT,many,TRBJ1-5,TRBV7-2,-,12
CASSLRELEETQYF,TGCGCCAGCAGCTTACGGGAGTTAGAAGAGACCCAGTACTTC,-,TRBJ2-5,TRBV5-1,-,14
CASSLTRMGEQYF,TGTGCCAGCAGCTTAACACGGATGGGCGAGCAGTACTTC,many,TRBJ2-7,TRBV7-3,-,13
CASSLAGNTDTQYF,TGTGCCAGCAGCTTGGCGGGAAACACAGATACGCAGTATTTT,many,TRBJ2-3,TRBV7-3,-,14
CASSNPGHYNEQFF,TGTGCCAGTAGTAACCCGGGACACTACAATGAGCAGTTCTTC,many,TRBJ2-1,TRBV19,-,14
CASSPSTSGSTDTQYF,TGTGCCAGCAGCCCGTCGACTAGCGGGAGTACAGATACGCAGTATTTT,many,TRBJ2-3,TRBV7-2,TRBD2,16
CASSASVRAGGFYEQYF,TGTGCCAGCAGCGCCAGTGTTCGAGCGGGAGGCTTTTACGAGCAGTACTTC,many,TRBJ2-7,TRBV5-6,TRBD2,17
CSARDLSEVRGEQYF,TGCAGTGCTAGAGATTTGTCGGAGGTGCGAGGCGAGCAGTACTTC,-,TRBJ2-7,TRBV20-1,-,15
CASSNLAGGTYNELFF,TGTGCCAGCAGCAATCTAGCGGGAGGTACCTACAATGAGCTGTTCTTC,once,TRBJ2-1,TRBV5-6,TRBD2,16
CASSFGGQRTDTQYF,TGCGCCAGCAGCTTCGGGGGGCAGCGCACAGATACGCAGTATTTT,many,TRBJ2-3,TRBV5-1,-,15
CSVEAQGRREQYF,TGCAGCGTTGAGGCCCAGGGGAGGCGCGAGCAGTACTTC,many,TRBJ2-7,TRBV29-1,-,13
CATSSSGGETRYF,TGTGCCACCAGCAGTTCCGGAGGGGAGACCCGGTACTTC,many,TRBJ2-5,TRBV15,-,13
CASSQTLAGITDTQYF,TGCGCCAGCAGCCAAACGCTAGCGGGAATCACAGATACGCAGTATTTT,many,TRBJ2-3,TRBV4-1,TRBD2,16
CASSYRGRGGQPQHF,TGTGCCAGCAGCTACAGGGGACGGGGCGGTCAGCCCCAGCATTTT,many,TRBJ1-5,TRBV12-3/TRBV12-4,TRBD1,15
CSARDGRLAGGPTDTQYF,TGCAGTGCTAGAGATGGGAGACTAGCGGGAGGTCCCACAGATACGCAGTATTTT,few,TRBJ2-3,TRBV20-1,TRBD2,18
CASSRPGQGAYEQYF,TGTGCCAGCAGCAGGCCTGGACAGGGGGCGTACGAGCAGTACTTC,-,TRBJ2-7,TRBV7-9,TRBD1,15
CASSLAGESTDTQYF,TGTGCCAGCAGCTTAGCGGGGGAGAGCACAGATACGCAGTATTTT,many,TRBJ2-3,TRBV7-2,-,15
CATLPDNSYNEQFF,TGTGCCACTTTACCGGACAACTCCTACAATGAGCAGTTCTTC,few,TRBJ2-1,TRBV13,-,14
CASSSRSYNEQFF,TGTGCCAGCAGCTCGCGGTCCTACAATGAGCAGTTCTTC,many,TRBJ2-1,TRBV7-9,-,13
CATQDSDTGELFF,TGTGCCACCCAGGACAGCGACACCGGGGAGCTGTTTTTT,-,TRBJ2-2,TRBV19,-,13
CASSSMALSTQYF,TGTGCCAGCAGCTCGATGGCTCTGTCGACCCAGTACTTC,-,TRBJ2-5,TRBV7-9,-,13
CASSWPGQGISGYTF,TGTGCCAGCAGCTGGCCGGGACAGGGGATCTCTGGCTACACCTTC,many,TRBJ1-2,TRBV5-4,TRBD1,15
CASSLAAGDEQYF,TGTGCCAGCAGCTTGGCGGCAGGGGACGAGCAGTACTTC,few,TRBJ2-7,TRBV5-5,-,13
CSVEGEGSYEQYF,TGCAGCGTTGAAGGGGAGGGATCCTACGAGCAGTACTTC,medium-sized,TRBJ2-7,TRBV29-1,TRBD2,13
CATLGDFGSNQPQHF,TGTGCCACGCTGGGGGACTTTGGGAGCAATCAGCCCCAGCATTTT,few,TRBJ1-5,TRBV10-3,-,15
CASGKGVDTEAFF,TGCGCCAGCGGAAAGGGGGTCGACACTGAAGCTTTCTTT,many,TRBJ1-1,TRBV5-1,-,13
CASSLGTGSDEQYF,TGTGCCAGCAGCTTAGGGACAGGGTCGGACGAGCAGTACTTC,few,TRBJ2-7,TRBV7-9,TRBD1,14
CASSQEWGRTGGGYNEQFF,TGCGCCAGCAGCCAAGAATGGGGTCGTACGGGAGGAGGTTACAATGAGCAGTTCTTC,-,TRBJ2-1,TRBV4-1,TRBD2,19
CASNPSGANVLTF,TGTGCCAGCAACCCCTCTGGGGCCAACGTCCTGACTTTC,few,TRBJ2-6,TRBV12-3/TRBV12-4,-,13
CSALREGLTGELFF,TGCAGTGCGCTGCGGGAGGGCCTAACCGGGGAGCTGTTTTTT,many,TRBJ2-2,TRBV20-1,TRBD2,14
CASSQGGHLNTEAFF,TGCGCCAGCAGCCAAGGGGGACATCTGAACACTGAAGCTTTCTTT,many,TRBJ1-1,TRBV4-1,-,15
CSAQRQAGGETQYF,TGCAGTGCTCAGAGACAGGCTGGGGGGGAGACCCAGTACTTC,-,TRBJ2-5,TRBV20-1,-,14
CSATRGHSYGYTF,TGCAGTGCCACGCGGGGGCACAGCTATGGCTACACCTTC,many,TRBJ1-2,TRBV20-1,-,13
CASSSNPGQMETQYF,TGCGCCAGCAGCTCAAATCCGGGACAGATGGAGACCCAGTACTTC,many,TRBJ2-5,TRBV5-1,TRBD1,15
CASSTGDSSYNEQFF,TGCGCCAGCAGCACGGGAGATAGCTCCTACAATGAGCAGTTCTTC,many,TRBJ2-1,TRBV5-1,-,15
CSVRTGANTEAFF,TGCAGCGTTAGGACAGGAGCTAACACTGAAGCTTTCTTT,many,TRBJ1-1,TRBV29-1,TRBD1,13
CASKDTDTGELFF,TGTGCCAGCAAAGATACGGACACCGGGGAGCTGTTTTTT,many,TRBJ2-2,TRBV10-3,-,13
CASSVEGGLLNEQFF,TGTGCCAGCAGCGTAGAAGGGGGTCTTTTGAATGAGCAGTTCTTC,many,TRBJ2-1,TRBV9,-,15
CASSFGTGGDQPQHF,TGTGCCAGCAGCTTTGGGACAGGGGGCGATCAGCCCCAGCATTTT,many,TRBJ1-5,TRBV11-2,TRBD1,15
CASSYTGQWEQYF,TGTGCCAGCAGTTACACGGGCCAATGGGAGCAGTACTTC,many,TRBJ2-7,TRBV6-1,-,13
CSAKGTSGLYNEQFF,TGCAGTGCTAAGGGGACTAGCGGGCTCTACAATGAGCAGTTCTTC,many,TRBJ2-1,TRBV20-1,TRBD2,15
CASSFQGNTIYF,TGTGCCAGCAGTTTTCAGGGAAACACCATATATTTT,few,TRBJ1-3,TRBV12-3/TRBV12-4,-,12
CASTESGKYEQYF,TGTGCCAGCACTGAGTCGGGGAAGTACGAGCAGTACTTC,many,TRBJ2-7,TRBV6-6,-,13
CAFVTGSGQPQHF,TGTGCCTTCGTGACAGGGTCGGGTCAGCCCCAGCATTTT,many,TRBJ1-5,TRBV30,TRBD1,13
CSANAGYEQYF,TGCAGTGCTAATGCGGGGTACGAGCAGTACTTC,many,TRBJ2-7,TRBV20-1,-,11
CSARSLAGNPYEQYF,TGCAGTGCTCGCAGTTTAGCGGGAAACCCCTACGAGCAGTACTTC,many,TRBJ2-7,TRBV20-1,TRBD2,15